Below are 25 T cell receptor beta chains sequenced from a single sample in a study of CD8 T cells in Susac syndrome. Reverse transcription of roughly 0.5 to 1 ug RNA was carried out with random hexamers. TCRdb re-called the immunoSEQ multiplex PCR reads with MiXCR, one entry per CDR3 protein. The sample shows about 190,000 distinct CDR3 sequences, 90% to 95% of them seen only once. The sample was CD4+ T cells from PBMCs. The receptors were sampled from a human donor with Susac syndrome.

This clonotype was recorded a few times. The rearrangement uses TRBV12-3 or TRBV12-4 and TRBJ2-4; weak D call: TRBD1 (6 bases). Trimming left V 5 bases short and J 0 bases short, with 11 bases between. The CDR3 covers 15 residues. Written as DNA, the CDR3 is TGTGCCAGCAGTCTAACAGGGTTAGCCAAAAACATTCAGTACTTC. Translated: CASSLTGLAKNIQYF.

The gene calls are TRBV19 and TRBJ1-5, with 8 bases identical to TRBD1. CDR3 length equals 14 residues. The ends lost 4 bases at V and 5 bases at J; junction bases unmatched: 4. CDR1 and CDR2 (germline): LNHDA, SQIVND (reference sequence). The CDR3 DNA reads TGTGCCAGTAGTACGCTACAGGGGGATCAGCCCCAGCATTTT. Residues: CASSTLQGDQPQHF. Full variable domain (outside the CDR3, taken from reference TRBV19 and TRBJ1-5): DGGITQSPKYLFRKEGQNVTLSCEQNLNHDAMYWYRQDPGQGLRLIYYSQIVNDFQKGDIAEGYSVSREKKESFPLTVTSAQKNPTAFYLCASSTLQGDQPQHFGDGTRLSIL.

The chain uses TRBV12-3 or TRBV12-4 and TRBJ2-3, with 15 bases that match TRBD2. CDR3 length: 19 amino acids. The V and J ends lost 6 bases and 2 bases, in that order; junction bases with no gene match: 12. CDR3 sequence: CASSPGTSGRSRLTDTQYF. CDR3 sequence (DNA): TGTGCCAGCAGCCCAGGGACTAGCGGGAGGTCTCGTCTCACAGATACGCAGTATTTT.

The chain combines TRBV18 with TRBJ1-5, with D unclear. The ends were cut back, 3 bases at V and 0 bases at J, with 12 bases in the middle. This CDR3 is 16 amino acids long. Germline CDR1 and CDR2: KGHSH and LQKENI. The CDR3 protein is CASSPVSYYSNQPQHF. In DNA form, the CDR3 reads TGTGCCAGCTCACCCGTGTCGTATTATAGCAATCAGCCCCAGCATTTT.

This clonotype has just one count. The chain recombines TRBV5-1 with TRBJ2-7; possible D gene TRBD1, 6 bases. Trimming shortened V by 5 bases and J by 4 bases, and 19 bases separated the two germline ends. The CDR3 has 15 residues. The germline CDR1 and CDR2 sequences are SGHRS and YFSETQ. CDR3 DNA: TGCGCCAGCAGGAGGGACATTCTGGGAATTTACGAGCAGTACTTC. Residues: CASRRDILGIYEQYF.

The chain combines TRBV7-8 with TRBJ2-7; the D is unclear. Germline lookup yields CDR1 SGHVS and CDR2 FQNEAQ. Trimming left V 3 bases short and J 2 bases short, with 14 bases between. CDR3 length: 15 residues. CDR3 in amino acids: CASSFGGRFTYEQYF. DNA of the CDR3: TGTGCCAGCAGCTTTGGTGGGCGGTTCACCTACGAGCAGTACTTC.

The CDR3 bases are TGCGCCAGCAGCGATACCGGGGCCCCGGGGGGAACTGAAGCTTTCTTT. It encodes CASSDTGAPGGTEAFF. This sequence joins TRBV5-1 and TRBJ1-1; D perhaps matches TRBD1 (5 bases). Between the trimmed V and J ends, which lost 4 bases and 5 bases, there was a span of 21 bases. This CDR3 is built from 16 residues. Germline V gene sequence: CDR1 SGHRS, CDR2 YFSETQ.

The rearrangement links TRBV10-2 to TRBJ2-1; no clear D. CDR3 length: 15 amino acids. V was clipped by 3 bases and J by 0 bases, with 9 bases between them. Germline CDR1 is WSHSY and CDR2 is SAAADI. The CDR3 protein is CASSDVLSSYNEQFF. CDR3 nucleotides: TGCGCCAGCAGTGATGTCCTAAGCTCCTACAATGAGCAGTTCTTC.

This rearrangement joins TRBV19 to TRBJ1-1, with D hard to call. CDR3 size: 17 residues. From germline, CDR1 is LNHDA and CDR2 SQIVND (reference sequence). V shed 4 bases and J shed 0 bases, with 18 bases lying between them. CDR3 DNA: TGTGCCAGTAGTACCCCCACCCTAGCCAGGTTGAACACTGAAGCTTTCTTT. Translating gives CASSTPTLARLNTEAFF.

This rearrangement joins TRBV15 to TRBJ2-2; D gene ambiguous. The CDR3 totals 15 residues. Germline lookup yields CDR1 LNHNV and CDR2 YYDKDF (reference sequence). The V gene lost 5 bases and the J gene lost 3 bases, with 13 bases spanning the gap. Written as DNA, the CDR3 is TGTGCCACCAGCTCCTTTCGGGCCCACACCGGGGAGCTGTTTTTT. Its translation: CATSSFRAHTGELFF. Complete variable domain (other parts from reference TRBV15 and TRBJ2-2): DAMVIQNPRYQVTQFGKPVTLSCSQTLNHNVMYWYQQKSSQAPKLLFHYYDKDFNNEADTPDNFQSRRPNTSFCFLDIRSPGLGDTAMYLCATSSFRAHTGELFFGEGSRLTVL.

The chain combines TRBV6-6 with TRBJ2-7, with 10 nucleotides matching TRBD1. The CDR3 spans 14 residues. V lost 6 bases and J lost 7; bases outside the gene matches: 9. Germline CDR1 is MNHNY and CDR2 is SVGAGI (reference sequence). The CDR3 spells CASRIGQGVGEQYF. The CDR3 nucleotides are TGTGCCAGCAGAATCGGACAGGGGGTGGGTGAGCAGTACTTC.

This clonotype was seen a single time. The chain couples TRBV3-1 to TRBJ2-4; 7 bases are shared with TRBD2. In germline, CDR1 is LGHDT, CDR2 YNNKEL (reference sequence). The ends lost 5 bases at V and 3 bases at J; junction bases unmatched: 10. The CDR3 length is 16 residues. Here the CDR3 reads CASSNRLASVKNIQYF. CDR3 nucleotides: TGTGCCAGCAGCAACCGACTAGCCTCCGTCAAAAACATTCAGTACTTC. Based on the CDR3 plus reference TRBV3-1 and TRBJ2-4, the full variable domain is DTAVSQTPKYLVTQMGNDKSIKCEQNLGHDTMYWYKQDSKKFLKIMFSYNNKELIINETVPNRFSPKSPDKAHLNLHINSLELGDSAVYFCASSNRLASVKNIQYFGAGTRLSVL.

This clonotype was seen just once. This sequence joins TRBV5-1 and TRBJ2-5; D unclear. V was clipped by 0 bases and J by 5 bases, with 11 bases between them. This CDR3 contains 14 residues. From germline, CDR1 is SGHRS and CDR2 YFSETQ. In DNA, the CDR3 is TGCGCCAGCAGCTTGGAGTCTTTTAGGGAGACCCAGTACTTC. Translating it yields CASSLESFRETQYF.

In this sample, this clonotype turned up once. The chain has TRBV2 and TRBJ1-5; D unresolved. This CDR3 is built from 15 residues. Germline values: CDR1 SNHLY, CDR2 FYNNEI. V lost 6 bases to trimming and J lost 2 bases, with 14 bases between them. The CDR3 reads CASRGRAYGNQPQHF. As DNA, the CDR3 is TGTGCCAGCAGGGGCAGAGCTTATGGCAATCAGCCCCAGCATTTT.

V usage is TRBV7-9 and J usage is TRBJ2-6; D gene uncertain. The CDR3 sequence is 17 residues long. Per germline, CDR1 SEHNR and CDR2 FQNEAQ (reference sequence). The V end lost 4 bases, the J end lost 0 bases, and 13 bases lay between the germline ends. The CDR3 DNA is TGTGCCAGCAGCTCCGCTTGGGATAGCTCTGGGGCCAACGTCCTGACTTTC. Translating gives CASSSAWDSSGANVLTF.

This rearrangement joins TRBV5-1 to TRBJ2-1, with D unresolved. V was shortened by 3 bases and J by 6 bases, with 10 bases between the two germline ends. The germline gives CDR1 SGHRS, CDR2 YFSETQ. The CDR3 spans 13 residues. The DNA of the CDR3 is TGCGCCAGCAGCTCACCGGCCCTCAATGAGCAGTTCTTC. Translated: CASSSPALNEQFF.

The chain is built from TRBV4-1 and TRBJ2-3; D not certain. Per germline, CDR1 MGHRA and CDR2 YSYEKL. The V end lost 1 base, the J end lost 1 base, and 9 bases lay between the germline ends. CDR3 length: 15 amino acids. The chain's CDR3 is CASSQVAKGTDTQYF. CDR3 nucleotides: TGCGCCAGCAGCCAAGTGGCCAAGGGCACAGATACGCAGTATTTT.

V is TRBV18 and J is TRBJ2-5; D unclear. V was pared by 4 bases and J by 3 bases, with 9 bases between. The CDR3 loop spans 13 amino acids. From germline, CDR1 is KGHSH and CDR2 LQKENI. The CDR3 nucleotides read TGTGCCAGCTCACGGGGAACGGAAGAGACCCAGTACTTC. Protein product: CASSRGTEETQYF.

The chain has TRBV29-1 and TRBJ1-1; 8 nucleotides line up with TRBD1. This CDR3 region has 11 residues. Germline CDR1 reads SQVTM; CDR2 reads ANQGSEA. The CDR3 reads CRVTGATEAFF. Written as DNA, the CDR3 is TGCAGGGTGACAGGGGCCACTGAAGCTTTCTTT.

This sequence joins TRBV30 and TRBJ1-2, with a weak D call TRBD1 (6 bases). Looked up from germline, CDR1 is GTSNPN and CDR2 is SVGIG (reference sequence). CDR3 size: 12 residues. The germline V and J ends were trimmed by 3 bases and 8 bases, with 13 bases remaining between them. The CDR3 protein is CAWRRGRAGYTF. In DNA form, the CDR3 reads TGTGCCTGGAGGCGGGGGCGCGCAGGCTACACCTTC.

The rearrangement uses TRBV7-2 and TRBJ2-1, with TRBD2 matching 8 bases. The CDR3 is 15 residues long. V gave up 2 bases and J gave up 7 bases; unmatched junction bases: 7. Per germline, CDR1 SGHTA and CDR2 FQGNSA. This chain's CDR3 is CASSLSSGPGNEQFF. Written as DNA, the CDR3 is TGTGCCAGCAGCTTATCTAGCGGGCCGGGTAATGAGCAGTTCTTC.

The chain couples TRBV5-1 to TRBJ1-3; D is ambiguous. V shed 5 bases and J shed 0 bases, with 9 bases lying between them. Germline loops: CDR1 SGHRS, CDR2 YFSETQ. The CDR3 runs 14 residues. The CDR3 reads CASSQSPSGNTIYF. In DNA, the CDR3 is TGCGCCAGCAGTCAAAGCCCCTCTGGAAACACCATATATTTT.

The CDR3 protein is CASTKDPGSSYNEQFF. For the CDR3, the DNA is TGTGCCAGCACTAAAGATCCTGGTAGCTCCTACAATGAGCAGTTCTTC. The chain uses TRBV5-4 and TRBJ2-1; D is unresolved. The V gene lost 6 bases and the J gene lost 0 bases, with 16 bases spanning the gap. Germline values: CDR1 SGHNT, CDR2 YYREEE (reference sequence). This CDR3 has 16 residues.

The table lists this clonotype with a count of one. The V call is TRBV27, the J call TRBJ2-2; D is uncertain. Germline CDR1 MNHEY, CDR2 SMNVEV (reference sequence). The V and J ends lost 1 base and 4 bases respectively, with 4 bases between them. The CDR3 has 13 residues. For the CDR3, the DNA is TGTGCCAGCAGTTTATGGAGCACCGGGGAGCTGTTTTTT. It specifies CASSLWSTGELFF.

J is TRBJ1-5 and V is TRBV27, with D perhaps TRBD1 (6 bases). Germline V gene data show CDR1 as MNHEY and CDR2 as SMNVEV (reference sequence). The V gene lost 2 bases and the J gene lost 6 bases, with 11 bases spanning the gap. There are 14 residues in the CDR3. As DNA, the CDR3 is TGTGCCAGCAGTTTAAGGGGGGTTGCTCAGCCCCAGCATTTT. It specifies CASSLRGVAQPQHF.